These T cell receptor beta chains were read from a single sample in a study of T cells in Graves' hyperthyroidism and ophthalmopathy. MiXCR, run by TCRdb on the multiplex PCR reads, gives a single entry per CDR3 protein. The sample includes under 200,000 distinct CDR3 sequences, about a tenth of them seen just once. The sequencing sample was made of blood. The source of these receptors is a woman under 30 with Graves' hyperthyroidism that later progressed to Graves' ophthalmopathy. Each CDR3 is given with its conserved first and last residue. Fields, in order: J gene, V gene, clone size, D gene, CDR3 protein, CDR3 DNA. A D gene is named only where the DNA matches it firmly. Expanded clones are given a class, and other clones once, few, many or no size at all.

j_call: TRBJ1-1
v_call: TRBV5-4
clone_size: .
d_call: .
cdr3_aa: CASSLAGRGLRAFF
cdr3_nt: TGTGCCAGCAGCTTGGCCGGCAGGGGATTGCGGGCTTTCTTT

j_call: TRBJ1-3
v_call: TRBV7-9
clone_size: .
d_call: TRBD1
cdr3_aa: CASSVPGQGKTGNTIYF
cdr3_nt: TGTGCCAGCAGCGTTCCGGGACAGGGGAAAACTGGAAACACCATATATTTT

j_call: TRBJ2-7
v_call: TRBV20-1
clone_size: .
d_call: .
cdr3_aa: CSARNGSSSYEQYF
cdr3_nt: TGCAGTGCTAGAAATGGGAGTAGCAGCTACGAGCAGTACTTC

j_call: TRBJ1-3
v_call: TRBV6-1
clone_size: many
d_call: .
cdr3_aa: CASSSDSPGGNTIYF
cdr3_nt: TGTGCCAGCAGTTCTGATTCACCGGGAGGAAACACCATATATTTT

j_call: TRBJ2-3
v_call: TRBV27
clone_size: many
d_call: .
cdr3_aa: CASSLTGAGTGTQYF
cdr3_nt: TGTGCCAGCAGTTTAACAGGGGCGGGGACGGGTACGCAGTATTTT

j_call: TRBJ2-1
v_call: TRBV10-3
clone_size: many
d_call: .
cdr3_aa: CAISELGGTSYNEQFF
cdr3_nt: TGTGCCATCAGTGAGTTAGGCGGGACTTCCTACAATGAGCAGTTCTTC

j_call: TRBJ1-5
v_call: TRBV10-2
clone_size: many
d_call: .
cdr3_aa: CASSVPGAIQPQHF
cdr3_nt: TGCGCCAGCAGTGTACCGGGGGCGATTCAGCCCCAGCATTTT

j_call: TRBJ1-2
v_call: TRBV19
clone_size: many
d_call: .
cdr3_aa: CASEVGASYGYTF
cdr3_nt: TGTGCCAGCGAAGTCGGGGCTTCTTATGGCTACACCTTC

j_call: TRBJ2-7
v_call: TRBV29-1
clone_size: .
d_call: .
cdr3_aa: CSVELRYEQYF
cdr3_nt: TGCAGCGTTGAATTGAGGTACGAGCAGTACTTC

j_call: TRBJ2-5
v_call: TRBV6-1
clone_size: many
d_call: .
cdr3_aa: CASRINWSGETQYF
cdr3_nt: TGTGCCAGCAGGATAAACTGGTCGGGAGAGACCCAGTACTTC

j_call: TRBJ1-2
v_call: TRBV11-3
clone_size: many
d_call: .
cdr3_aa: CASSLERQDNYGYTF
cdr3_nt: TGTGCCAGCAGCTTAGAAAGGCAGGACAACTATGGCTACACCTTC

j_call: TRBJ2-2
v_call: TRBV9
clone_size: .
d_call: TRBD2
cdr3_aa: CASSVGVSGGTYTGELFF
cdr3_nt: TGTGCCAGCAGCGTAGGGGTTAGCGGGGGGACCTACACCGGGGAGCTGTTTTTT

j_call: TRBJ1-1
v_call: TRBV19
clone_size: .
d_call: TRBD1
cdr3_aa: CASSGTQGMGTEAFF
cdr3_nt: TGTGCCAGTAGTGGGACACAGGGGATGGGCACTGAAGCTTTCTTT

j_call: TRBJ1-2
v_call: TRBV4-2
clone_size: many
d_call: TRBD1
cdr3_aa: CASSPGWTGAAGGYTF
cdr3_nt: TGTGCCAGCAGCCCAGGGTGGACAGGGGCCGCGGGCGGCTACACCTTC

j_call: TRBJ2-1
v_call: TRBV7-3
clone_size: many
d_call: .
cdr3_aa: CASSLRRTPSSYNEQFF
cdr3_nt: TGTGCCAGCAGCCTACGGAGGACCCCAAGCTCCTACAATGAGCAGTTCTTC

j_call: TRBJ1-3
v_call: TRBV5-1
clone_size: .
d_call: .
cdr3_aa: CASSLEGPSSGNTIYF
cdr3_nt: TGCGCCAGCAGCTTGGAGGGGCCGAGCTCTGGAAACACCATATATTTT

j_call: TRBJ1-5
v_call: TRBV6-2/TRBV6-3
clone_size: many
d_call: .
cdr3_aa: CASSYTPMGEINGNQPQHF
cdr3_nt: TGTGCCAGCAGTTACACGCCGATGGGAGAGATAAATGGCAATCAGCCCCAGCATTTT

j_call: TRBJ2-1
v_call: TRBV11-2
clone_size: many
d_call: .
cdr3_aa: CASSLKMRDEQFF
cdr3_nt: TGTGCCAGCAGCTTAAAAATGAGGGATGAGCAGTTCTTC

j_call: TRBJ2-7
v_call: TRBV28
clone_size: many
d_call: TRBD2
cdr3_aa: CASSANLLGTTSYEQYF
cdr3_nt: TGTGCCAGCAGTGCCAACCTTCTCGGGACTACCTCCTACGAGCAGTACTTC

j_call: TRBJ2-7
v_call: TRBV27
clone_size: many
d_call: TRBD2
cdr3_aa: CASSLEYPGLAGSYEQYF
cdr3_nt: TGTGCCAGCAGTTTAGAATACCCGGGACTAGCGGGGTCCTACGAGCAGTACTTC

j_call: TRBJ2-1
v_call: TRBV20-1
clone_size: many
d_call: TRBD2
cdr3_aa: CSARSGRINEQFF
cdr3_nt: TGCAGTGCGAGAAGCGGGAGAATCAATGAGCAGTTCTTC

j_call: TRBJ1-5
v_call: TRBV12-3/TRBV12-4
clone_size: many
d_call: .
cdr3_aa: CASSQIVGNQPQHF
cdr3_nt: TGTGCCAGCAGTCAGATCGTGGGCAATCAGCCCCAGCATTTT

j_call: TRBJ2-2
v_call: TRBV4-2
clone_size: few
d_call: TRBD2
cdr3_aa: CASSQWAGGYTGELFF
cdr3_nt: TGTGCCAGCAGCCAATGGGCCGGGGGGTACACCGGGGAGCTGTTTTTT

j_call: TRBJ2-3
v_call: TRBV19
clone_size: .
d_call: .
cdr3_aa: CASSIDYRSTDTQYF
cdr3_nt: TGTGCCAGTAGTATAGACTACAGGAGCACAGATACGCAGTATTTT

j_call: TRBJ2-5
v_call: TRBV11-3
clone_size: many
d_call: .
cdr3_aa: CASSLGAGVQETQYF
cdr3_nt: TGTGCCAGCAGCTTAGGGGCAGGGGTTCAAGAGACCCAGTACTTC

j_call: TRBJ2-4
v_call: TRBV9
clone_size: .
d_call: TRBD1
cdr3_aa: CASSARDSTNIQYF
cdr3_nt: TGTGCCAGCAGCGCCCGGGACAGCACAAACATTCAGTACTTC

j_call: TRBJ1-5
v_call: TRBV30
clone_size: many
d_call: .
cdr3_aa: CAWSESSWDQPQHF
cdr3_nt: TGTGCCTGGAGTGAATCCTCATGGGATCAGCCCCAGCATTTT

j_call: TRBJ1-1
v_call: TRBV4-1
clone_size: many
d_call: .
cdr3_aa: CASSRADRSTEAFF
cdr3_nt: TGCGCCAGCAGCCGTGCGGATCGGAGCACTGAAGCTTTCTTT

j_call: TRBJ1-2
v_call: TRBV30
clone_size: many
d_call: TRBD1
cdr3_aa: CAWTQTGARGYTF
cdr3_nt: TGTGCCTGGACTCAAACAGGGGCTAGGGGCTACACCTTC

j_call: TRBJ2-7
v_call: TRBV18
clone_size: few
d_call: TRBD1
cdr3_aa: CASSPGDRGIEQYF
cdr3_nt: TGTGCCAGCTCACCTGGGGACAGGGGGATCGAGCAGTACTTC

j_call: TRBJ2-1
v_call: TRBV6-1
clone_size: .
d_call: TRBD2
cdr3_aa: CASSPRGGFASYNEQFF
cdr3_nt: TGTGCCAGCAGTCCTCGGGGAGGGTTTGCTTCCTACAATGAGCAGTTCTTC

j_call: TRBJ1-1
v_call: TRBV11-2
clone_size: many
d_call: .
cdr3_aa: CASSLEGGKMNTEAFF
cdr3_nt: TGTGCCAGCAGCTTAGAGGGTGGCAAGATGAACACTGAAGCTTTCTTT

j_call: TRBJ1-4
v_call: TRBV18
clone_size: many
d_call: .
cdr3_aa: CASSPRVGEKLFF
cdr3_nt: TGTGCCAGCTCACCGAGGGTCGGAGAAAAACTGTTTTTT

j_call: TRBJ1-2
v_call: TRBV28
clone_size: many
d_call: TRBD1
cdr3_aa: CASTSTDRGHGYTF
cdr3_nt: TGTGCCAGCACATCAACGGACAGGGGTCATGGCTACACCTTC

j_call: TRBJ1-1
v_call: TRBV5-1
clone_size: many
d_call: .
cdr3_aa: CASSHGLMNTEAFF
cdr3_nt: TGCGCCAGCAGCCACGGACTGATGAACACTGAAGCTTTCTTT

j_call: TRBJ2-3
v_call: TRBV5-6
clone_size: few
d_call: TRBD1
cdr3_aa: CASSLGAGQGPDTQYF
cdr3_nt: TGTGCCAGCAGCTTGGGGGCGGGACAGGGCCCCGATACGCAGTATTTT